The rows below give T cell receptor beta chains drawn from one sample of a study of Graves' ophthalmopathy and Graves' hyperthyroidism. From the multiplex PCR reads, TCRdb called clonotypes with MiXCR, one entry per CDR3 protein. The repertoire holds about 740,000 distinct CDR3 sequences, with approximately 40% as singletons. What was sequenced was peripheral blood. The origin of the receptors is an adult man with Graves' ophthalmopathy. Both conserved end residues are part of each CDR3. The D gene is left open where the match is weak. For some rows the clone size is stated as once, few or many, or as a class when expanded; others skip it.

clone_size | j_call | d_call | v_call | cdr3_aa | cdr3_nt
- | TRBJ1-2 | - | TRBV10-3 | CAISEAGGVYGYTF | TGTGCCATCAGTGAAGCGGGGGGCGTCTATGGCTACACCTTC
- | TRBJ1-4 | - | TRBV29-1 | CSVDGFANEKLFF | TGCAGCGTTGACGGGTTTGCTAATGAAAAACTGTTTTTT
- | TRBJ1-2 | - | TRBV10-2 | CASSYPHTTGPEGYTF | TGTGCCAGCAGTTACCCTCATACAACAGGGCCAGAAGGCTACACCTTC
few | TRBJ1-1 | TRBD1 | TRBV7-9 | CASSLAGGFTEAFF | TGTGCCAGCAGCCTTGCAGGGGGGTTCACTGAAGCTTTCTTT
- | TRBJ1-2 | - | TRBV19 | CASIPFGGEISGYTF | TGTGCCAGTATCCCTTTTGGAGGGGAAATCAGTGGCTACACCTTC
- | TRBJ1-5 | - | TRBV7-9 | CASSFWGDQPQHF | TGTGCCAGCAGCTTTTGGGGTGATCAGCCCCAGCATTTT
few | TRBJ2-7 | TRBD2 | TRBV4-3 | CASSQGRGLAYDEQYF | TGCGCCAGCAGCCAGGGCCGGGGACTAGCCTACGACGAGCAGTACTTC
few | TRBJ1-5 | - | TRBV19 | CASSIWGTEDFSQHF | TGTGCCAGTAGTATATGGGGCACGGAAGATTTTTCCCAGCATTTT
- | TRBJ2-2 | - | TRBV7-9 | CASSQVEPTGELFF | TGTGCCAGCAGCCAAGTGGAGCCGACCGGGGAGCTGTTTTTT
- | TRBJ2-2 | - | TRBV25-1 | CASSIRGANTGELFF | TGTGCCAGTAGTATCCGAGGGGCGAACACCGGGGAGCTGTTTTTT
many | TRBJ1-1 | - | TRBV29-1 | CSLSAETEAFF | TGCAGCCTTTCGGCTGAAACTGAAGCTTTCTTT
- | TRBJ1-6 | - | TRBV9 | CASSVGDRGSPLHF | TGTGCCAGCAGCGTAGGGGACCGCGGTTCACCCCTCCACTTT
many | TRBJ2-5 | - | TRBV10-1 | CASSAGLGSTQYF | TGCGCCAGCAGTGCGGGACTTGGTTCGACCCAGTACTTC
- | TRBJ2-2 | - | TRBV11-1 | CASSLDGPGRINTGELFF | TGTGCCAGCAGCTTAGATGGGCCGGGACGGATTAACACCGGGGAGCTGTTTTTT
- | TRBJ1-2 | - | TRBV14 | CASRQQGGDYGYTF | TGTGCCAGCAGACAACAGGGTGGGGACTATGGCTACACCTTC
- | TRBJ2-5 | - | TRBV7-9 | CASSPGTAGTPGTQDF | TGTGCCAGCAGCCCTGGAACCGCGGGGACACCCGGAACCCAGGACTTC
- | TRBJ2-5 | TRBD1 | TRBV7-8 | CASSDGTVQETQYF | TGTGCCAGCAGTGACGGGACAGTGCAAGAGACCCAGTACTTC
many | TRBJ1-6 | - | TRBV7-2 | CASSLAPGAEGSPLHF | TGTGCCAGCAGCTTAGCCCCCGGGGCAGAGGGCTCACCCCTCCACTTT
- | TRBJ1-5 | TRBD1 | TRBV24-1 | CASRTGTHQPQHF | TGTGCCAGCAGGACAGGGACGCATCAGCCCCAGCATTTT
- | TRBJ2-2 | TRBD2 | TRBV7-9 | CASSSKAGASTGELFF | TGTGCCAGCAGCTCGAAAGCGGGAGCGTCCACCGGGGAGCTGTTTTTT
few | TRBJ1-1 | - | TRBV9 | CASSQGSGLRAFF | TGTGCCAGCAGCCAAGGGTCGGGGCTTAGGGCTTTCTTT
- | TRBJ2-5 | - | TRBV19 | CAWSVNERWETQYF | TGTGCCTGGAGTGTAAACGAGAGGTGGGAGACCCAGTACTTC
- | TRBJ2-2 | - | TRBV9 | CASSVARGANTGELFF | TGTGCCAGCAGCGTAGCTAGGGGAGCGAACACCGGGGAGCTGTTTTTT
- | TRBJ1-6 | - | TRBV10-3 | CASNWVQRRGSSYNSPLHF | TGTGCCAGCAACTGGGTACAGCGTCGGGGTAGCTCCTATAATTCACCCCTCCACTTT
- | TRBJ2-6 | TRBD1 | TRBV2 | CASKGARGANVLTF | TGTGCCAGCAAGGGGGCGCGAGGGGCCAACGTCCTGACTTTC
- | TRBJ1-2 | - | TRBV29-1 | CSVEVGSNYGYTF | TGCAGCGTTGAAGTGGGGAGCAACTATGGCTACACCTTC
- | TRBJ1-2 | TRBD1 | TRBV19 | CASSATGTAYGYTF | TGTGCCAGTAGTGCTACCGGGACAGCCTATGGCTACACCTTC
- | TRBJ1-1 | - | TRBV25-1 | CASSLYRKNTEAFF | TGTGCCAGCAGTTTATACAGGAAGAACACTGAAGCTTTCTTT
many | TRBJ1-5 | - | TRBV11-2 | CASSLGEGWNQPQHF | TGTGCCAGCAGCTTAGGGGAGGGATGGAATCAGCCCCAGCATTTT
once | TRBJ2-2 | - | TRBV20-1 | CSAKPISGELFF | TGCAGTGCTAAACCTATCTCCGGGGAGCTGTTTTTT
few | TRBJ1-2 | - | TRBV2 | CASSQDRSGFRGRYGYTF | TGCGCCAGCAGCCAAGATCGTTCGGGGTTCCGGGGACGCTATGGCTACACCTTC
- | TRBJ1-6 | - | TRBV7-2 | CASSARQAQYNSPLHF | TGTGCCAGCAGCGCGCGACAGGCTCAATATAATTCACCCCTCCACTTT